This TCR beta chain originates from a study of blood T cell repertoires in COVID-19. For the study at large: The United States, Italy and Spain were the sources of the acute and convalescent COVID-19 samples. Sample material is recorded as cDNA or gDNA derived from T cells, B-cell-depleted T cells, or PBMCs.

In the study's own analysis: For nucleated cells, counts were estimated from reference gene primer amplification. Data came from immunoSEQ multiplex PCR; TCRdb stores just in-frame clones and leaves some out. The D gene and trimming were derived from the DNA, and the V and J assignments and clone size from that table. This table holds almost 30,000 clones, around 80% found once. This clone was detected only once. Trimming shortened V by 0 bases and J by 3 bases, and 9 bases separated the two germline ends. There are 14 residues in the CDR3. Germline CDR1 is LNHNV and CDR2 is YYDKDF (reference sequence).

The chain couples TRBV15 to TRBJ2-7; tentatively, D is TRBD1 (6 bases). The TCR was taken from a woman in her 70s with acute or convalescent COVID-19. Sequences were obtained from peripheral blood. CDR3 protein: CATSRDQGNYEQYF. The DNA for the CDR3 is TGTGCCACCAGCAGAGATCAGGGGAACTACGAGCAGTACTTC.